This T cell receptor beta chain was obtained from a study of T cells in Graves' hyperthyroidism and ophthalmopathy. Across the whole study: Pretreatment peripheral blood was obtained at initial diagnosis.

Comment on this clonotype: Its matching antigen is unknown.

Over 18 months, lack of ophthalmopathy progression marked Graves' hyperthyroidism as stable. Out of approximately 9.9 ml of fresh peripheral blood came the PBMCs. Amplification yielded TCR beta CDR3 regions, with RNA transcripts as the source. The TCR CDR3 was amplified in a first-round RT-PCR using the HTBI primer set. Using its own MiXCR run on the multiplex PCR reads, TCRdb lists one record per CDR3 protein. The sample records hundreds of thousands of distinct CDR3 sequences, roughly 40% being singletons. Findings and caveats of the study: Blood also carried most thyroid clonotypes expanded above 0.001.

Sequencing was performed on blood. The sequence derives from a man younger than 35 with Graves' hyperthyroidism.

CDR3 in DNA: TGTGCCAGCAGCGTAGCGGTAGGGGGGGTCTATGGCTACACCTTC. This gives the protein CASSVAVGGVYGYTF. The chain links TRBV9 to TRBJ1-2; tentatively, D is TRBD1 (6 bases). V was clipped by 0 bases and J by 4 bases, with 13 bases between them. The germline V gene encodes CDR1 SGDLS and CDR2 YYNGEE. The CDR3 loop spans 15 amino acids.